Listed below are T cell receptor beta chains from one sample, sequenced in a study of regulatory T cells in long-lasting Graves disease. TCRdb reprocessed the multiplex PCR reads with MiXCR, giving one entry per CDR3 protein. The sample carries 400,000 to 650,000 distinct CDR3 sequences, around 15% recorded once. These data also featured in a second study, about T cells in Graves' hyperthyroidism and ophthalmopathy.

Sequenced here: peripheral blood mononuclear cells (PBMCs), sampled at new diagnosis, from a patient treated with antithyroid drugs. These receptors were collected from a woman aged 35-65 years with Graves disease. Both conserved end residues are part of each CDR3. The D gene is left open where the match is weak. Where a row states a size, it is once, few, many or the class of an expanded clone; other rows omit it.

few	TRBV6-1	TRBJ1-2	-	TGTGCCAGCAGTCAGGGGCGGGACTATGGCTACACCTTC	CASSQGRDYGYTF
many	TRBV3-1	TRBJ2-3	TRBD2	TGTGCCAGCAGCCCTTTGGGGGGGGGTTCCACAGATACGCAGTATTTT	CASSPLGGGSTDTQYF
-	TRBV6-2/TRBV6-3	TRBJ2-3	-	TGTGCCACCCGACGGGGAACAGATACGCAGTATTTT	CATRRGTDTQYF
-	TRBV6-1	TRBJ1-1	TRBD1	TGTGCCAGCAGGGGACAGCTTGAAGCTTTCTTT	CASRGQLEAFF
many	TRBV11-2	TRBJ1-3	-	TGTGCCAGCAGCTCACAGGGCTCTGGAAACACCATATATTTT	CASSSQGSGNTIYF
few	TRBV12-3/TRBV12-4	TRBJ2-2	-	TGTGCCGGGCGGGGATCGTTTAACGGGGAGCTGTTTTTT	CAGRGSFNGELFF
-	TRBV6-2/TRBV6-3	TRBJ2-5	TRBD1	TGTGCCAGCAGTCGACAGGGTAGTGGGGGAGAGACCCAGTACTTC	CASSRQGSGGETQYF
many	TRBV18	TRBJ1-1	-	TGTGCCAGCTCGCCGTCCGAGGGTGCTGAAGCTTTCTTT	CASSPSEGAEAFF
many	TRBV27	TRBJ1-6	-	TGTGCCAGCAGTTTCTCCTCGGTTCTTTGGAATTCACCCCTCCACTTT	CASSFSSVLWNSPLHF
-	TRBV7-9	TRBJ2-5	-	TGTGCCAGCAGCCCTCCGCGGGACAGACAAGAGACCCAGTACTTC	CASSPPRDRQETQYF
few	TRBV28	TRBJ1-2	-	TGTGCCAGCAGCCGCTTCCTGGGCTACACCTTC	CASSRFLGYTF
many	TRBV4-1	TRBJ2-5	-	TGCGCCAGCAGCCACCGCCGGGGATTACAAGAGACCCAGTACTTC	CASSHRRGLQETQYF
few	TRBV15	TRBJ2-1	TRBD2	TGTGCCACCAGCAGTCGGGCGGGGGGGTTCGATGAGCAGTTCTTC	CATSSRAGGFDEQFF
many	TRBV5-1	TRBJ2-1	TRBD2	TGCGCCAGCAGAGATGAACGGGGGGGTGGGAATGAGCAGTTCTTC	CASRDERGGGNEQFF
few	TRBV29-1	TRBJ2-1	-	TGCAGCGTTGAATGGGTCAATGAGCAGTTCTTC	CSVEWVNEQFF
-	TRBV5-5	TRBJ2-2	-	TGTGCCAGCAGCCTCCAGTTGGACACCGGGGAGCTGTTTTTT	CASSLQLDTGELFF
-	TRBV11-2	TRBJ2-6	-	TGTGCCAGCAGCTTTGAGGGGGGGCCCAGCTCTGGGGCCAACGTCCTGACTTTC	CASSFEGGPSSGANVLTF
many	TRBV20-1	TRBJ2-4	-	TGCAGTGCCTCCACGGGGAACATTCAGTACTTC	CSASTGNIQYF
few	TRBV20-1	TRBJ2-1	TRBD2	TGCAGTGCTAGGGGGGCGGGGGGTTCCTACAATGAGCAGTTCTTC	CSARGAGGSYNEQFF
-	TRBV27	TRBJ1-1	-	TGTGCCAGCGGTTTAAATGGGGGGAAAACTGAAGCTTTCTTT	CASGLNGGKTEAFF
many	TRBV3-1	TRBJ1-1	TRBD1	TGTGCCAGCAGCCCCGCGGGGACAGGGGGCCTCACTGAAGCTTTCTTT	CASSPAGTGGLTEAFF
-	TRBV11-2	TRBJ1-5	-	TGTGCCAGCAGCTTAGAGGGGTACAGCTATCAGCCCCAGCATTTT	CASSLEGYSYQPQHF
-	TRBV7-9	TRBJ2-1	-	TGTGCCAGCAGCCCGGGGGCCAATGAGCAGTTCTTC	CASSPGANEQFF
few	TRBV30	TRBJ1-1	-	TGTGCCTGGGGGGGGGCTGAAGCTTTCTTT	CAWGGAEAFF
many	TRBV2	TRBJ2-6	-	TGTGCCGGAGCACCGAGGTACGGGGCCAACGTCCTGACTTTC	CAGAPRYGANVLTF
many	TRBV2	TRBJ1-6	-	TGTGCCAGCTCCCTTTCAATCGGGGTGGGTTCACCCCTCCACTTT	CASSLSIGVGSPLHF
many	TRBV28	TRBJ2-1	TRBD2	TGTGCCAGCAGTTTACTTAGCGGGGACGACTACAATGAGCAGTTCTTC	CASSLLSGDDYNEQFF
few	TRBV19	TRBJ1-3	-	TGTGCCAGCGGATTCCAGACCCCTGGAAACACCATATATTTT	CASGFQTPGNTIYF
-	TRBV9	TRBJ2-1	TRBD2	TGTGCCAGCAGCGTGGGAGCGGGGGGCCCCGGCGATGAGCAGTTCTTC	CASSVGAGGPGDEQFF
many	TRBV12-3/TRBV12-4	TRBJ2-1	TRBD1	TGTGCCAGCAGTTTCGAGACAGGGGGCCCCAATGAGCAGTTCTTC	CASSFETGGPNEQFF
many	TRBV3-1	TRBJ1-1	-	TGTGCCAGCAGCCAAGGGATTCGTGAAGCTTTCTTT	CASSQGIREAFF
many	TRBV30	TRBJ2-5	TRBD2	TGTGCCGGGACTAGAAGTCCGCGAGAGACCCAGTACTTC	CAGTRSPRETQYF
-	TRBV7-9	TRBJ1-3	TRBD1	TGTGCCAGCTTGTTCTGGGACAGACGCTCTGGAAACACCATATATTTT	CASLFWDRRSGNTIYF
many	TRBV24-1	TRBJ1-2	-	TGTGCCACCAGTGGCTCTCGGGCCCCCTATGGCTACACCTTC	CATSGSRAPYGYTF
-	TRBV7-7	TRBJ1-4	-	TGTGCTAGCAGCCTAGGGGTAGGGAGAGATGAAAAACTGTTTTTT	CASSLGVGRDEKLFF
-	TRBV19	TRBJ1-5	-	TGTGCCAGTAGTGATCTAGAGTTCAATCAGCCCCAGCATTTT	CASSDLEFNQPQHF
-	TRBV11-2	TRBJ1-5	TRBD1	TGTGCCAGCAGTCGAAGTGGACAGGGGGCTTTTCAGCCCCAGCATTTT	CASSRSGQGAFQPQHF
-	TRBV11-2	TRBJ1-3	-	TGCGCCAGCAGCCAGAACCCGAGGTCAGCTGGAAACACCATATATTTT	CASSQNPRSAGNTIYF
few	TRBV5-1	TRBJ2-3	-	TGCGCCAGCAGCTTTCATGGTTATAGCACAGATACGCAGTATTTT	CASSFHGYSTDTQYF
many	TRBV12-3/TRBV12-4	TRBJ1-1	TRBD1	TGTGCCAGCAGTTTCGGGGACAGACTGAACACTGAAGCTTTCTTT	CASSFGDRLNTEAFF
many	TRBV11-2	TRBJ1-1	-	TGTGCCAGCAGCTTGTATATGAACACTGAAGCTTTCTTT	CASSLYMNTEAFF
few	TRBV19	TRBJ1-1	-	TGTGCCAGTAGCTCCGGACAGCATAACACTGAAGCTTTCTTT	CASSSGQHNTEAFF
-	TRBV6-1	TRBJ2-1	TRBD2	TGTGCCAGCCGCCTGGGAGGGTATGGGAATGAGCAGTTCTTC	CASRLGGYGNEQFF
-	TRBV6-2/TRBV6-3	TRBJ1-2	-	TGTGCCAGCAGTTATAGTGCCGCGGTCGGCTACACCTTC	CASSYSAAVGYTF
many	TRBV28	TRBJ1-1	-	TGTGCCAGCGCCTATCTTTACACTGAAGCTTTCTTT	CASAYLYTEAFF
-	TRBV25-1	TRBJ1-6	TRBD1	TGTGCCAGCAGTCGAGCGGCGGGACAGAATTCACCCCTCCACTTT	CASSRAAGQNSPLHF
-	TRBV2	TRBJ1-2	TRBD1	TGTGCCAGCGGCGGACAGGTCTGTGGCTACACCTTC	CASGGQVCGYTF
-	TRBV7-9	TRBJ2-5	-	TGTGCCAGCAGATCCCGGGACCAAGAGACCCAGTACTTC	CASRSRDQETQYF
many	TRBV12-3/TRBV12-4	TRBJ2-5	TRBD1	TGTGCCAGCAGTTCCGGACAGGGGGAAGAGACCCAGTACTTC	CASSSGQGEETQYF
-	TRBV10-3	TRBJ2-7	TRBD1	TGTGCCATCAGTGAGTCCCGGGACAGGGAGTACGAGCAGTACTTC	CAISESRDREYEQYF
-	TRBV4-1	TRBJ2-5	-	TGCGCCAGCAGCCAAGTAGGCAGGAAAGAGACCCAGTACTTC	CASSQVGRKETQYF
many	TRBV4-1	TRBJ1-5	-	TGTGCCAGCAGCCAAGGATCCCAGGGGAATCAGCCCCAGCATTTT	CASSQGSQGNQPQHF